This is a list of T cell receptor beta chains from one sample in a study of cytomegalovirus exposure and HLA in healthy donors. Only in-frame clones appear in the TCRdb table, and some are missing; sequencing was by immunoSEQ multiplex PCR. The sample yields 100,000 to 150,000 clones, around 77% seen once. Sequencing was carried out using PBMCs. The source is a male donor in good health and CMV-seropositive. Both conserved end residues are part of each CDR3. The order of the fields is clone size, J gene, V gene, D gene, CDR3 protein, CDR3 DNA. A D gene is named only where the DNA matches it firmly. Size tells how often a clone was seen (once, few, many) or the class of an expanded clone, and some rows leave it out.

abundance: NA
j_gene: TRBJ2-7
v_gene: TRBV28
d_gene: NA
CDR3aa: CASSTLGYEQYF
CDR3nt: TGTGCCAGCAGTACCCTGGGCTACGAGCAGTACTTC

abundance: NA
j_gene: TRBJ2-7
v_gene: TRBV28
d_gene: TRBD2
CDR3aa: CASSLISAGGYEQYF
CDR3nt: TGTGCCAGCAGTTTAATTTCAGCGGGAGGTTACGAGCAGTACTTC

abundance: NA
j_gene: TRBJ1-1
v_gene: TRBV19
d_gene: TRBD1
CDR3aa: CASRPGQGIRTEAFF
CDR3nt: TGTGCCAGTAGGCCGGGACAGGGAATAAGAACTGAAGCTTTCTTT

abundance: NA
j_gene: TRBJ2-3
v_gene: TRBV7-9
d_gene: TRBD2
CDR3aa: CASSQATSGSGTDTQYF
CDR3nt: TGTGCCAGCAGCCAGGCGACTAGCGGGAGTGGGACAGATACGCAGTATTTT

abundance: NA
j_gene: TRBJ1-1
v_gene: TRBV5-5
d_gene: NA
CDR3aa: CASSLAGYTEAFF
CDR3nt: TGTGCCAGCAGCTTGGCCGGGTACACTGAAGCTTTCTTT

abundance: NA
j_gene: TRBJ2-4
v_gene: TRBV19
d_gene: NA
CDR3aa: CASSRGGITAKNIQYF
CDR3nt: TGTGCCAGTTCGAGGGGGGGCATAACAGCCAAAAACATTCAGTACTTC

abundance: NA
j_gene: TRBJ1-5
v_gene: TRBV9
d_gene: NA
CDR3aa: CASSPWGPAQGNQPQHF
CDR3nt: TGTGCCAGCAGCCCATGGGGGCCCGCGCAGGGAAATCAGCCCCAGCATTTT

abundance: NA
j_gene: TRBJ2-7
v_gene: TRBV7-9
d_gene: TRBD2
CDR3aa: CASSKGTSGSKAHEQYF
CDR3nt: TGTGCCAGCAGCAAAGGGACTAGCGGGAGTAAGGCCCACGAGCAGTACTTC

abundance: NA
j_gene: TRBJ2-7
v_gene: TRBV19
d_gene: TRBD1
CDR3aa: CASSIGRTGLTYEQYF
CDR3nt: TGTGCCAGTAGTATCGGAAGGACAGGTCTTACCTACGAGCAGTACTTC

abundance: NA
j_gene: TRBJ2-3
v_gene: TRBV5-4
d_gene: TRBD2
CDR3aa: CASSSGTSGSWTDTQYF
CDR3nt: TGTGCCAGCAGCTCCGGGACTAGCGGGAGCTGGACAGATACGCAGTATTTT

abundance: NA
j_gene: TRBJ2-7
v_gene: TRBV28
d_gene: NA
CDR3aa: CASSPARGYTYEQYF
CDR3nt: TGTGCCAGCAGCCCTGCTCGGGGGTATACCTACGAGCAGTACTTC

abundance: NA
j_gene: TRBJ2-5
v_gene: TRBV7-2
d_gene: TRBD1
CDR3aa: CASSPQTGAVETQYF
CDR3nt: TGTGCCAGCAGCCCTCAGACAGGGGCGGTCGAGACCCAGTACTTC

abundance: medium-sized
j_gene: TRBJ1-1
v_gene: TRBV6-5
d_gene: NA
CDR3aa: CASSRGAGVVSGAFF
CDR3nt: TGTGCCAGCAGTAGGGGCGCCGGTGTAGTAAGCGGGGCTTTCTTT

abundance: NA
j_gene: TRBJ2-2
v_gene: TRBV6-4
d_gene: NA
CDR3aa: CASSESGTGELFF
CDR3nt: TGTGCCAGCAGTGAGTCCGGGACCGGGGAGCTGTTTTTT

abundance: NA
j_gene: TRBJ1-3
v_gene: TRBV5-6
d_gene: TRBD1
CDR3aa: CASSGGQGAGNTIYF
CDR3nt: TGTGCCAGCAGCGGAGGACAGGGGGCTGGAAACACCATATATTTT

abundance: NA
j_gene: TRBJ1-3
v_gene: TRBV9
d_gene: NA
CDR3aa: CASSPSGGSGNTIYF
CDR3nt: TGTGCCAGCAGCCCCTCCGGGGGTTCTGGAAACACCATATATTTT

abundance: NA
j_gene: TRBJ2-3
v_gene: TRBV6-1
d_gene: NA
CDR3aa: CASSSSTDTQYF
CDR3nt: TGTGCCAGCAGTTCTAGCACAGATACGCAGTATTTT

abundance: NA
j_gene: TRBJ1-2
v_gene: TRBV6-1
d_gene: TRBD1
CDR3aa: CASSEGQGNYGYTF
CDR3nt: TGTGCCAGCAGTGAAGGACAGGGGAACTATGGCTACACCTTC

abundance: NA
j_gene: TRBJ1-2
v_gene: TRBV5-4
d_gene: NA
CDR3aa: CASSTGQNYGYTF
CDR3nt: TGTGCCAGCAGCACAGGACAGAACTATGGCTACACCTTC

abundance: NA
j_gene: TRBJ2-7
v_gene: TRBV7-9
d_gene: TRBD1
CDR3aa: CSSSLVDRGPYEQYF
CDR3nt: TGTTCCAGCAGCTTAGTCGACAGGGGGCCCTACGAGCAGTACTTC